This T cell receptor (beta chain) came from a study of blood T cell repertoires in COVID-19. Study background: The United States, Italy and Spain were the sources of the acute and convalescent COVID-19 samples. Nucleic acid was either cDNA or gDNA, and it came from T cells, B-cell-depleted T cells, or PBMCs.

The CDR3 length is 15 residues. Trimming took 4 bases from V and 2 from J; bases not matched to a gene: 5. The germline gives CDR1 SNHLY, CDR2 FYNNEI. In the source study's methods: Quantification of nucleated cells was approximated via reference gene primer amplification. The assay was immunoSEQ multiplex PCR, and TCRdb's table has in-frame clones only and misses some. For V, J and clone size, that table is used; D and trimming come from the DNA. This sample has about 63,000 clones, with under 90% found just once. The chain recombines TRBV2 with TRBJ1-1; 9 bases align to TRBD1. Sequencing was performed on peripheral blood. The source is a human donor in a cohort sampled during active COVID-19. Here the CDR3 reads CASSVWTGENTEAFF. CDR3 sequence (DNA): TGTGCCAGCAGTGTTTGGACAGGGGAAAACACTGAAGCTTTCTTT.